One and the same sample provided the 2 T cell receptor beta chains below, sequenced in a study of blood T cell repertoires in COVID-19. Some clones are missing from TCRdb's copy, which holds only in-frame ones; the method was immunoSEQ multiplex PCR. The sample holds 210,000 or so clones, approximately 87% seen once. Sequencing was done on a sample of PBMCs or T cells enriched from blood (not recorded which). These receptors all stem from a woman between 50 and 59 years old in a cohort exposed to, infected with or recovered from COVID-19 (not recorded which).

This clone turned up a few times. V usage is TRBV7-9 and J usage is TRBJ1-6; D unclear. Germline CDR1 SEHNR, CDR2 FQNEAQ (reference sequence). This CDR3 comprises 16 residues. V was pared by 0 bases and J by 4 bases, with 10 bases between. The CDR3 protein is CASSLAGRRYNSPLHF. The CDR3 DNA reads TGTGCCAGCAGCTTAGCCGGGAGAAGGTATAATTCACCCCTCCACTTT.

V is TRBV19 and J is TRBJ1-1, with D unclear. Germline-derived CDR1 and CDR2 are LNHDA and SQIVND (reference sequence). V lost 3 bases, J lost 4 bases, and 12 bases lay in between. The CDR3 is made up of 14 amino acids. The CDR3 DNA reads as TGTGCCAGTAGTATTCGGGGTGTCATCACTGAAGCTTTCTTT. Protein sequence: CASSIRGVITEAFF.